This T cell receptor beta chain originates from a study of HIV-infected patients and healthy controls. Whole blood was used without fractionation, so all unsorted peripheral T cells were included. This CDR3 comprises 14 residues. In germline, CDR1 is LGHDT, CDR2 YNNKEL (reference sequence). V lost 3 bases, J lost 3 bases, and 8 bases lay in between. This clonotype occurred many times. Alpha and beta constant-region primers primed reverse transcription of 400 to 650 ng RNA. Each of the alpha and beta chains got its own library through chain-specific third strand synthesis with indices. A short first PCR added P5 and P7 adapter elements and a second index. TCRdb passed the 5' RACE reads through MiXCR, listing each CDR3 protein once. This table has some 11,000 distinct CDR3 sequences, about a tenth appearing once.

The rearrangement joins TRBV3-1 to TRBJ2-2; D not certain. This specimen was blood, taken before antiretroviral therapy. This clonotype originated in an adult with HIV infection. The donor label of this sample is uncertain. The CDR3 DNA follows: TGTGCCAGCAGCCAGAGCGACGACACCGGGGAGCTGTTTTTT. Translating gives CASSQSDDTGELFF.